These T cell receptor beta chains were read from a single sample in a study of PD-1 blockade in classical Hodgkin lymphoma. The assay was immunoSEQ multiplex PCR, and TCRdb's table has in-frame clones only and misses some. Of 40,000 to 65,000 clones in the sample, about 84% were seen once. The specimen was peripheral blood mononuclear cells (PBMCs), collected at baseline. The source is a human donor with classical Hodgkin lymphoma. CDR3s include the opening cysteine and the closing phenylalanine or tryptophan. The D gene is left open where the match is weak. Not all rows give a size; the values are once, few, many and, for expanded clones, a class.

CDR3nt	CDR3aa	v_gene	j_gene	d_gene	abundance
TGTGCCACCAGCGTAACAGGGACTATCAACACCGGGGAGCTGTTTTTT	CATSVTGTINTGELFF	TRBV15	TRBJ2-2	NA	once
TGTGCCATCAGGGCCGGGGGCGCGGGCAATCAGCCCCAGCATTTT	CAIRAGGAGNQPQHF	TRBV10-3	TRBJ1-5	NA	NA
TGTGCCAGCAGCTCGCCGGGACAGGGGATCACCGGGGAGCTGTTTTTT	CASSSPGQGITGELFF	TRBV13	TRBJ2-2	TRBD1	NA
TGTGCCAGCAGCTTAAACTCTCGGAGCGGGGATAACACCGGGGAGCTGTTTTTT	CASSLNSRSGDNTGELFF	TRBV7-3	TRBJ2-2	TRBD2	few
TGTGCCAGCAGTTACTCGCCAGCTGACAATGAGCAGTTCTTC	CASSYSPADNEQFF	TRBV6-6	TRBJ2-1	NA	NA
TGTGCCAGCAGCTTACGAGGCGGGAAGGGAGATACGCAGTATTTT	CASSLRGGKGDTQYF	TRBV11-3	TRBJ2-3	NA	NA
TGTGCCGCCCAGTCCCAGCTGATCGGCTCCTACAATGAGCAGTTCTTC	CAAQSQLIGSYNEQFF	TRBV10-3	TRBJ2-1	NA	NA
TGTGCCAGCAGCCGGACCCGAGTCGGCTATGGCTACACCTTC	CASSRTRVGYGYTF	TRBV7-9	TRBJ1-2	NA	few
TGCGCCAGCAGCCAAGTTTTAGGGTCGGGCTCTAGCACAGATACGCAGTATTTT	CASSQVLGSGSSTDTQYF	TRBV4-1	TRBJ2-3	NA	NA
TGCGCCAGCAGCCACCTCGACAGGGAGCGGTATGGCTACACCTTC	CASSHLDRERYGYTF	TRBV4-1	TRBJ1-2	TRBD1	once
TGTGCCAGCAGTTATGGACTAGCGGGAAGAAAGGGTGAGCAGTTCTTC	CASSYGLAGRKGEQFF	TRBV6-5	TRBJ2-1	TRBD2	NA
TGTGCCAGCTCACCGGACGGTTTGCGGAACGCTTTCTTT	CASSPDGLRNAFF	TRBV18	TRBJ1-1	NA	NA
TGTGCCAGTAGCCCCCGTTTGGCTCCAGCCCCTAGCTCTGGAAACACCATATATTTT	CASSPRLAPAPSSGNTIYF	TRBV19	TRBJ1-3	NA	NA
TGTGCCAGCAGCCGGGACAGGGGCGAGCAGTACTTC	CASSRDRGEQYF	TRBV7-2	TRBJ2-7	TRBD1	few
TGTGCCTGGAGTGTCGGAGGGATCACCGGGGAGCTGTTTTTT	CAWSVGGITGELFF	TRBV30	TRBJ2-2	NA	NA
TGTGCCAGCTCACCCCAGGCGGCAAGTGCAATATATGGCTACACCTTC	CASSPQAASAIYGYTF	TRBV18	TRBJ1-2	NA	NA
TGTGCCAGCAGCGCCACGGCCCGCCCCGCCAGTCTGCAGTTCTTC	CASSATARPASLQFF	TRBV27	TRBJ2-1	NA	NA
TGTGCCAGCAGCTCGGGACACTCCTACGAGCAGTACTTC	CASSSGHSYEQYF	TRBV5-6	TRBJ2-7	NA	NA
TGTGCCAGCAGTTACTCGGGACAGGGGAGAACTGAAGCTTTCTTT	CASSYSGQGRTEAFF	TRBV6-5	TRBJ1-1	TRBD1	NA
TGTGCCATCAGTGGACAGGGGCAGGATAATTCACCCCTCCACTTT	CAISGQGQDNSPLHF	TRBV10-3	TRBJ1-6	TRBD1	once
TGTGCCAGCAGCCTCGGGGCCACAGATACGCAGTATTTT	CASSLGATDTQYF	TRBV5-6	TRBJ2-3	NA	NA
TGTGCCAGCAGCTTAGCGGGATCGAACACCGGGGAGCTGTTTTTT	CASSLAGSNTGELFF	TRBV11-2	TRBJ2-2	NA	NA
TGTGCCAGCAGTTTAATAGGCAGGGGAGACTATGGCTACACCTTC	CASSLIGRGDYGYTF	TRBV27	TRBJ1-2	NA	few
TGTGCCAGCAGTGAGAGCCGGGCGCAGTATTTT	CASSESRAQYF	TRBV6-1	TRBJ2-3	NA	NA
TGTGCCATCAGTGAGACATCTGACAGCAATCAGCCCCAGCATTTT	CAISETSDSNQPQHF	TRBV10-3	TRBJ1-5	NA	NA
TGTGCCAGCAGCTTAGCGAGGACTAGTTCTGTGACAGATACGCAGTATTTT	CASSLARTSSVTDTQYF	TRBV7-8	TRBJ2-3	TRBD2	NA
TGCGCCAGCAAGCAACAGGGGGAAACCGGGGAGCTGTTTTTT	CASKQQGETGELFF	TRBV10-2	TRBJ2-2	TRBD1	few
TGTGCCAGCAGCTTTTACAATGAGCAGTTCTTC	CASSFYNEQFF	TRBV11-3	TRBJ2-1	NA	NA
TGTGCCAGTAGTCCAGCAACCGGGACTAACCTTTACAATGAGCAGTTCTTC	CASSPATGTNLYNEQFF	TRBV19	TRBJ2-1	TRBD2	NA
TGTGCCAGTAGTACAGGCAGCTCTGGAAACACCATATATTTT	CASSTGSSGNTIYF	TRBV19	TRBJ1-3	NA	NA
TGTGCAAGTAGGGGAGCTGCAAAAGAGACCCAGTACTTC	CASRGAAKETQYF	TRBV19	TRBJ2-5	NA	NA
TGTGCCAGCAGCTTAGATCTAGGGTCTAGCAATCAGCCCCAGCATTTT	CASSLDLGSSNQPQHF	TRBV7-9	TRBJ1-5	NA	NA
TGTGCCAGCAGCTTAGTGTCCGTCCCCACCGGGGAGCTGTTTTTT	CASSLVSVPTGELFF	TRBV7-9	TRBJ2-2	NA	few